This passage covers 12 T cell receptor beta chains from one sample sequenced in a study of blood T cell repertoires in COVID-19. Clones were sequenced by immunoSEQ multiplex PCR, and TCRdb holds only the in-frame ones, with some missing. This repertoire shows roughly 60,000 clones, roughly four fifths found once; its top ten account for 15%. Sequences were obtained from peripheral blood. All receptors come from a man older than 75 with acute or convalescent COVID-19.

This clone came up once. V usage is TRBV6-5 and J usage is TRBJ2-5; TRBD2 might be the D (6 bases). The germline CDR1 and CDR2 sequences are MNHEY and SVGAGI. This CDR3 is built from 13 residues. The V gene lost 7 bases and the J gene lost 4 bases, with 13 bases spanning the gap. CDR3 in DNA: TGTGCCAGCATGTCGCCGGGGGTAGAGACCCAGTACTTC. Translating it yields CASMSPGVETQYF.

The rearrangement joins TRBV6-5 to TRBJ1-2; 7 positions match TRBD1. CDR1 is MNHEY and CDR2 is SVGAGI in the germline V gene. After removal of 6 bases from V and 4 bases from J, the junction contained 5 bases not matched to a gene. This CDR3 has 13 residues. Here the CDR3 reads CASRPGTAYGYTF. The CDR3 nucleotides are TGTGCCAGCAGGCCCGGGACAGCCTATGGCTACACCTTC.

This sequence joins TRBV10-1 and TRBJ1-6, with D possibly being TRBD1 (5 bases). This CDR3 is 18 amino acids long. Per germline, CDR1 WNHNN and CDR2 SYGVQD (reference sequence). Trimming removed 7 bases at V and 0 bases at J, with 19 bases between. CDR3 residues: CASMGGIAGSSYNSPLHF. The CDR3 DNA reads TGCGCCAGCATGGGGGGTATCGCGGGCAGCTCCTATAATTCACCCCTCCACTTT.

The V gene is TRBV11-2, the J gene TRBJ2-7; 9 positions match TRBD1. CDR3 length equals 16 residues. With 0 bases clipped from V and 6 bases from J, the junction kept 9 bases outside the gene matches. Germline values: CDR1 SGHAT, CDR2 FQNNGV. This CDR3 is CASSLDQGTGSREQYF. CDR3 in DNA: TGTGCCAGCAGCTTAGATCAAGGGACAGGGTCTCGCGAGCAGTACTTC.

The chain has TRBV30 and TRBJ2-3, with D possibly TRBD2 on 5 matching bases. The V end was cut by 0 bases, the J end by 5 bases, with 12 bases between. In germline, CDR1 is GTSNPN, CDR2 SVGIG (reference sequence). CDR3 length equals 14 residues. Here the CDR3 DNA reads TGTGCCTGGAGTGTATTCCGGGCGGGAGATACGCAGTATTTT. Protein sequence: CAWSVFRAGDTQYF.

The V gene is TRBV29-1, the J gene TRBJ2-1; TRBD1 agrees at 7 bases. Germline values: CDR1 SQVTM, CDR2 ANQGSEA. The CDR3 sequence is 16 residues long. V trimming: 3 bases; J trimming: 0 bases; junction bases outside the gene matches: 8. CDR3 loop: CSVETPAGGSYNEQFF. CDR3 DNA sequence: TGCAGCGTTGAGACTCCGGCAGGGGGCTCCTACAATGAGCAGTTCTTC.

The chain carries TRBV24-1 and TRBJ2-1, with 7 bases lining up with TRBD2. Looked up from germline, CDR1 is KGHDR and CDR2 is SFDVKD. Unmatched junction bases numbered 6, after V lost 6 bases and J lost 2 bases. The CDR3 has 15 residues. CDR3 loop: CATSPRTSPYNEQFF. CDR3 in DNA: TGTGCCACCAGTCCCAGGACTAGTCCCTACAATGAGCAGTTCTTC.

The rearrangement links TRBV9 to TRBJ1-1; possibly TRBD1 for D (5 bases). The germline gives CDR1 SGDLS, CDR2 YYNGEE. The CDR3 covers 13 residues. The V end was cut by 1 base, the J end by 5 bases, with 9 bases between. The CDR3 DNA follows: TGTGCCAGCAGCGTACAGGGATCTACTGAAGCTTTCTTT. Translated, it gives CASSVQGSTEAFF.

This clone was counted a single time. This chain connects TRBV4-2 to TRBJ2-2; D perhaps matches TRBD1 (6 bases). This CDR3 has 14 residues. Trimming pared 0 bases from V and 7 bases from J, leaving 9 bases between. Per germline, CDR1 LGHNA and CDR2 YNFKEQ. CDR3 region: CASSQENRVGELFF. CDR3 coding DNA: TGTGCCAGCAGCCAAGAAAACAGGGTCGGGGAGCTGTTTTTT.

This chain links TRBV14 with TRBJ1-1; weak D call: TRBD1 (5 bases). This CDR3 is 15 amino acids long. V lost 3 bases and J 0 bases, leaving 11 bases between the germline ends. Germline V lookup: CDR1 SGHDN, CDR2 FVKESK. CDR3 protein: CASSHTQTVNTEAFF. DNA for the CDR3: TGTGCCAGCAGCCATACACAGACAGTGAACACTGAAGCTTTCTTT.

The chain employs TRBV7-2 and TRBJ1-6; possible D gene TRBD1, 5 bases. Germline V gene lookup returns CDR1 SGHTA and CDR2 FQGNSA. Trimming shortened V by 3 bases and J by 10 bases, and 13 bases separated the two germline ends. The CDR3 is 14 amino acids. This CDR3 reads CASSFIRGRSPLHF. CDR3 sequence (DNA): TGTGCCAGCAGCTTTATTAGGGGTCGATCACCCCTCCACTTT.

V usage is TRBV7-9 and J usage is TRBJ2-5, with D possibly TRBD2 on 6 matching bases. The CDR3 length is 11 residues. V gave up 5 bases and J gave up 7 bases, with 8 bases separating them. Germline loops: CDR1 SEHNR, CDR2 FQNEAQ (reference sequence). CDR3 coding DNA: TGTGCCAGCAGCCACGGGGGGACCCAGTACTTC. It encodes CASSHGGTQYF.